This T cell receptor beta chain stems from a study of identical twins (dated by TCRdb to 2015 to 2016). Concerning the study at large: TCR alpha and beta repertoires from monozygotic twins, unrelated adults of various ages and cord blood were deep-sequenced to test whether fetal clonotypes persist. Replicate twin experiments were performed at different times using different library preparation protocols to rule out contamination.

With respect to this clonotype: This clone's antigen is unknown. No much larger clone exists at a distance of one base, and base qualities are not known.

The germline V gene (reference sequence) yields DFQATT for CDR1 and SNEGSKA for CDR2. Relative to germline, V is 6 bases shorter and J is 2 bases shorter, with 18 bases between their ends. From its cysteine to its phenylalanine, the CDR3 spans 15 amino acids. Only CDR3 DNA remains: 45 bases, in frame from the first base. Library preparation employed 5' RACE. The run used an Illumina HiSeq 2000. Template switching introduced a universal primer binding site; the final cDNA contained a unique molecular identifier, enabling accurate counting of TCR cDNA molecules. First-strand cDNA for TCR alpha and beta chains was synthesized from specific primers in the conserved constant-segment region. To control for contamination, every cDNA library carried two barcodes: a SMART-Mk sample barcode plus Illumina barcodes. TruSeq adapter sequences and Illumina sample barcodes were added in two successive PCR steps. TCR alpha and beta cDNA libraries were sequenced on the Illumina HiSeq platform with custom primers. The paper's data handling went like this. MiGEC was used to process raw reads and extract unique molecular identifiers, and MiXCR was used to find CDR3 positions. For each individual, recombination models were inferred using an EM algorithm with the repgenHMM and IGoR tools. The tcR package in R was used for shared clonotype analysis, with sharing normalized by the product of cloneset sizes. Out-of-frame nonproductive sequences were analyzed to study raw recombination free of thymic and clonal selection effects. In TCRdb, the public reads were trimmed at Q25 with fastp and aligned with MiXCR, with productive beta chains retained. Each entry merges the rows of one CDR3 protein and shows their most common DNA and genes. It is TCRdb's table, rather than the study itself, that gives the V and J calls and clone size. This sample lists 350,000 to 400,000 distinct CDR3 sequences; roughly 10% were detected once. The top ten hold 8.5% to 10% of the sample.

General study outcomes and caveats: The excess sharing between twins in beta out-of-frame sequences was weaker because fewer shared sequences reduced the signal-to-noise ratio. Because the same donors could not be followed over many years, the conclusions depended on cross-sectional statistical analysis. Abundant cord blood beta clonotypes had fewer insertions, young adult naive repertoires showed a similar but weaker trend, and memory repertoires showed no such trend. Invariant T cells such as MAIT and iNKT could partly confound zero-insertion analyses, although diverse VJ usage argued against such confounding for most clonotypes. In monozygotic twins, out-of-frame TCR alpha sharing was systematically underestimated by recombination models, although the models agreed with sharing between unrelated individuals. Out-of-frame TCR alpha sequences shared between twins showed an excess of low generation-probability sequences compared with coincidental sharing between unrelated individuals.

All donors were healthy Caucasians. Three unrelated non-twin adults were also sequenced: a male aged 18 to 30, a male aged 50 to 60 and a female aged 50 to 60. Using Miltenyi CD45RO+ enrichment and human naive T-cell isolation kits, memory (CD45RO+) and naive T cells were isolated from PBMC. The rearranged segments are TRBV20-1 and TRBJ2-3; TRBD2 is a weak D gene call, 5 bases matching. This sequence originates from a woman in her forties or fifties in good health. The sequenced material came from naive T cells sorted from blood. Taken with the paper, the label for cell subset or site translates to: cells isolated with a human naive T-cell isolation kit. The encoded CDR3 is CSALPGIPYTDTQYF. In nucleotide form, the sequence is TGCAGTGCGTTACCCGGGATCCCGTACACAGATACGCAGTATTTT.